These 20 T cell receptor beta chains came from one sample sequenced in a study of metastatic and nonmetastatic thyroid tumors. Thyroid surgery was preceded by no treatment in any patient. TCRdb re-called clones via MiXCR from the PCR reads. The table records about 15,000 clones, approximately 23% of them present only once. Sequencing input: tumor tissue. Every receptor here comes from a female donor with papillary thyroid cancer or a benign thyroid nodule (not recorded which). Some clones in this sample may be carry-over from other donors' samples.

This clone was detected ten times or more. This chain joins TRBV28 and TRBJ2-1; 9 bases are shared with TRBD2. The germline V gene has CDR1 MDHEN and CDR2 SYDVKM. This CDR3 has 14 amino acids. Losses at the gene ends were 3 bases for V and 8 bases for J; bases not matched to a gene: 5. CDR3 sequence: CASSLGLALHEQFF. In DNA, the CDR3 is TGTGCCAGCAGTTTGGGACTAGCCCTCCATGAGCAGTTCTTC.

This clone is labeled medium-sized. This chain joins TRBV19 and TRBJ2-7; TRBD2 is a possible D gene (5 bases). V gave up 2 bases and J gave up 9 bases, with 8 bases separating them. Germline assignment: CDR1 LNHDA and CDR2 SQIVND (reference sequence). There are 11 residues in the CDR3. The CDR3 DNA reads as TGTGCCAGTAGTATACCCGGAGGGCAGTACTTC. It encodes CASSIPGGQYF.

The table lists this clone with many counts. A read error may produce the germline difference seen at one junction end. The chain joins TRBV7-7 to TRBJ2-1; a weak D match, TRBD1 (6 bases). The germline gives CDR1 SSHAT, CDR2 FNYEAQ (reference sequence). The CDR3 is made up of 16 amino acids. The DNA of the CDR3 is TGTGCTAGCAGCCTCACCCGGGACACGCGGTACAATGAGCAGTTCTTC. Its protein product is CASSLTRDTRYNEQFF.

In its sample, this clone was seen many times. V usage is TRBV10-3 and J usage is TRBJ2-1; D possibly matches TRBD1 or TRBD2 (6 bases each). This CDR3 is built from 14 residues. CDR1 and CDR2 from the germline V gene are ENHRY and SYGVKD. V shed 10 bases and J shed 3 bases, with 16 bases lying between them. CDR3 bases: TGTGCCACCGGGCGGGACACAATCTACAATGAGCAGTTCTTC. It is translated as CATGRDTIYNEQFF.

The chain links TRBV6-1 to TRBJ2-7, with TRBD2 identical over 7 bases. Germline values: CDR1 MNHNS, CDR2 SASEGT. The V and J ends lost 6 bases and 0 bases, in that order; junction bases with no gene match: 14. The CDR3 totals 17 residues. The CDR3 region is CASRSPPTSRISYEQYF. CDR3 nucleotides: TGTGCCAGCAGGAGCCCGCCGACTAGCAGAATCTCCTACGAGCAGTACTTC.

In this sample, this clone turned up a few times. In this CDR3 the conserved last residue, phenylalanine or tryptophan, is missing, so a read error is likely. V and J are TRBV2 and TRBJ1-2; D might be TRBD1 (6 bases). The germline V and J ends were trimmed by 6 bases and 6 bases, with 17 bases remaining between them. CDR1 is SNHLY and CDR2 is FYNNEI in the germline V gene. The CDR3 is 14 residues long. CDR3 region: CASSTGRFKDGYTS. DNA for the CDR3: TGTGCCAGCAGCACAGGGAGGTTTAAGGATGGCTACACCTCC.

There are many counts of this clone. The sample has other DNA sequences that encode this CDR3 too. The rearrangement links TRBV28 to TRBJ2-3, with 7 bases matching TRBD1. With V trimmed by 5 bases and J by 4 bases, 9 bases remained unmatched. The CDR3 runs to 15 residues. From germline, CDR1 is MDHEN and CDR2 SYDVKM. DNA for the CDR3: TGTGCCAGCAGTCCCCCGGAAGGGACAGCAGATACGCAGTATTTT. Translation gives CASSPPEGTADTQYF.

In its sample, this clone was seen once. The chain joins TRBV29-1 to TRBJ1-1; D gene uncertain. Germline V gene lookup returns CDR1 SQVTM and CDR2 ANQGSEA. Trimming pared 4 bases from V and 11 bases from J, leaving 11 bases between. This CDR3 spans 10 amino acids. The CDR3 nucleotides are TGCAGCGTTGCGCAGCCCTCGGCTTTCTTT. Amino acid sequence: CSVAQPSAFF. Using reference TRBV29-1 and TRBJ1-1 for the parts outside the CDR3, the full variable domain is SAVISQKPSRDICQRGTSLTIQCQVDSQVTMMFWYRQQPGQSLTLIATANQGSEATYESGFVIDKFPISRPNLTFSTLTVSNMSPEDSSIYLCSVAQPSAFFGQGTRLTVV.

This clone ranks as medium-sized. The genes are TRBV30 and TRBJ1-4; 9 bases align to TRBD1. The CDR3 spans 12 residues. Losses at the gene ends were 4 bases for V and 8 bases for J; bases not matched to a gene: 2. From germline, CDR1 is GTSNPN and CDR2 SVGIG (reference sequence). CDR3 loop: CAWNRGREKLFF. DNA for the CDR3: TGTGCCTGGAACAGGGGGCGGGAAAAACTGTTTTTT.

This clone is medium-sized. This rearrangement joins TRBV6-1 to TRBJ1-3, with D uncertain. The germline V and J ends were trimmed by 1 base and 0 bases, with 7 bases remaining between them. Germline CDR1 MNHNS, CDR2 SASEGT. CDR3 length: 15 amino acids. The CDR3 DNA follows: TGTGCCAGCAGTGAAGTCCCGAGCTCTGGAAACACCATATATTTT. It is translated as CASSEVPSSGNTIYF.

This clone has at least ten counts. The V gene is TRBV6-1, the J gene TRBJ2-2, with unresolved D. This CDR3 contains 11 residues. Germline V gene sequence: CDR1 MNHNS, CDR2 SASEGT. The germline V and J ends were trimmed by 7 bases and 6 bases, with 6 bases remaining between them. The CDR3: CASMVAGELFF. CDR3 coding DNA: TGTGCCAGCATGGTAGCCGGGGAGCTGTTTTTT.

The chain employs TRBV10-1 and TRBJ1-5, with D hard to call. This CDR3 is 13 amino acids long. V lost 5 bases and J lost 2, with 7 bases in between. The germline CDR1 and CDR2 sequences are WNHNN and SYGVQD (reference sequence). CDR3 DNA sequence: TGCGCCAGCAGTAGGACGGGCAATCAGCCCCAGCATTTT. The encoded protein is CASSRTGNQPQHF.

Many counts were recorded for this clone. This chain connects TRBV19 to TRBJ2-1; 13 nucleotides line up with TRBD2. Germline-derived CDR1 and CDR2 are LNHDA and SQIVND (reference sequence). The V gene end was trimmed by 4 bases and the J gene end by 9 bases; junction bases not matched to a gene: 6. CDR3 length equals 15 residues. The CDR3 loop reads CASSTTSGGRSEQFF. CDR3 in DNA: TGTGCCAGTAGTACGACTAGCGGGGGGCGAAGTGAGCAGTTCTTC.

Ten or more counts support this clone. The chain joins TRBV24-1 to TRBJ2-1; perhaps TRBD1 as D (5 bases). The CDR3 is 15 residues long. V was clipped by 7 bases and J by 6 bases, with 18 bases between them. CDR1 and CDR2 (germline): KGHDR, SFDVKD. The CDR3 sequence: CATRGTVGPRNEQFF. CDR3 DNA: TGTGCCACCAGAGGAACAGTGGGGCCTCGCAATGAGCAGTTCTTC.

This chain uses TRBV5-5 with TRBJ2-7; D is perhaps TRBD2 (5 bases). Per the germline V gene, CDR1 is SGHKS and CDR2 is YYEKEE (reference sequence). Trimming took off 6 bases at V and 1 base at J, with 14 bases between the two ends. The CDR3 spans 14 residues. Written as DNA, the CDR3 is TGTGCCAGCACCCCTTGGACTGGTTCCTACGAGCAGTACTTC. Its protein is CASTPWTGSYEQYF.

The chain links TRBV6-4 to TRBJ2-3, with a tentative D call TRBD2 (5 bases). The CDR3 totals 15 residues. Germline V gene data show CDR1 as MRHNA and CDR2 as SNTAGT. The V end was cut by 0 bases, the J end by 7 bases, with 14 bases between. CDR3 DNA sequence: TGTGCCAGCAGTGACTCTAGCGTGAGTGCATATACGCAGTATTTT. Translated, it gives CASSDSSVSAYTQYF.

This clone is medium-sized by share. The chain recombines TRBV6-1 with TRBJ2-7, with 9 bases matching TRBD1. J lost 5 bases, V lost 8 bases, and 7 bases had no gene match. Per the germline V gene, CDR1 is MNHNS and CDR2 is SASEGT. This CDR3 region has 13 residues. The CDR3 DNA is TGTGCCAGCCGGGACAGGGCTTTAGACGAGCAGTACTTC. It specifies CASRDRALDEQYF.

The table lists this clone with a few counts. The chain recombines TRBV6-4 with TRBJ1-1; D unresolved. The germline gives CDR1 MRHNA, CDR2 SNTAGT. Trimming cost V 4 bases and J 2 bases, with 8 bases left between them. The CDR3 is 13 residues long. For the CDR3, the DNA is TGTGCCAGCAGTGCTTGGACCAACACTGAAGCTTTCTTT. Its translation is CASSAWTNTEAFF.

The chain employs TRBV7-3 and TRBJ2-1; 11 nucleotides agree with TRBD2. The germline gives CDR1 SGHTA, CDR2 FQGTGA. V lost 1 base to trimming and J lost 7 bases; unmatched junction nucleotides: 6. This CDR3 is 16 amino acids long. CDR3 amino acids: CASSLKSSGGLNEQFF. The CDR3 bases are TGTGCCAGCAGCTTAAAATCTAGCGGGGGGTTAAATGAGCAGTTCTTC. The whole variable domain, remainder taken from reference TRBV7-3 and TRBJ2-1, is GAGVSQTPSNKVTEKGKYVELRCDPISGHTALYWYRQSLGQGPEFLIYFQGTGAADDSGLPNDRFFAVRPEGSVSTLKIQRTERGDSAVYLCASSLKSSGGLNEQFFGPGTRLTVL.

This clone was recorded only once. V gene TRBV11-2 combines with J gene TRBJ2-7; no clear D gene. This CDR3 has 14 amino acids. The V end was cut by 1 base, the J end by 4 bases, with 11 bases between. Germline V lookup: CDR1 SGHAT, CDR2 FQNNGV. CDR3 coding DNA: TGTGCCAGCAGCTTAGGACCTACTACATACGAGCAGTACTTC. It translates to CASSLGPTTYEQYF.